Listed here is a single T cell receptor beta chain. Its antigen is not known. The record originates from a study of T-cell memory formation after mild COVID-19. Whole-study context: Clusters of TCRs were largely donor specific. The study's findings and limits: The main location of contracting CD4+ clones was CM and EM, and that of contracting CD8+ clones was EMRA. In pre-infection memory, a portion of responding clones appeared, which suggested that cross-reactive memory joined.

A single record per CDR3 protein comes from TCRdb applying MiXCR to the 5' RACE reads. Here the sample spans approximately 98,000 distinct CDR3 sequences, roughly a sixth being singletons. This CDR3 spans 16 amino acids. V was clipped by 7 bases and J by 5 bases; unmatched bases: 10. Germline values: CDR1 MNHEY, CDR2 SVGEGT. The rearrangement uses TRBV6-2 or TRBV6-3 and TRBJ2-2; 10 nucleotides line up with TRBD2. The sequencing sample was made of PBMCs or a T cell subset sorted from them (not recorded which). The clonotype originates from a man aged 18 to 29 who had mild COVID-19 (a few samples of this study predate the infection). Cell type and time point are not known. CDR3 sequence (DNA): TGTGCCAGCATACTAGCGGGGAAATTTAGAACCGGGGAGCTGTTTTTT. Translating it yields CASILAGKFRTGELFF.